These 10 T cell receptor beta chains share one sample of origin, sequenced in a study of T cells in Graves' hyperthyroidism and ophthalmopathy. RNA transcripts provided the source from which TCR beta CDR3 regions were amplified. During a first-round RT-PCR of the TCR CDR3, the HTBI primer set was used. TCRdb processed the multiplex PCR reads anew with MiXCR; each CDR3 protein has one entry. Of just over 550,000 distinct CDR3 sequences in the sample, roughly 50% were seen once. Sequences were obtained from peripheral blood or thyroid tissue (not recorded which). Source of these receptors: a woman aged 18-35 years with Graves' hyperthyroidism.

This rearrangement joins TRBV6-5 to TRBJ1-1; no clear D. This CDR3 is built from 12 residues. V was shortened by 4 bases and J by 4 bases, with 7 bases between the two germline ends. From germline, CDR1 is MNHEY and CDR2 SVGAGI. The CDR3, as DNA: TGTGCCAGCAGTTCCTTTAGCACTGAAGCTTTCTTT. Its translation: CASSSFSTEAFF.

The chain is built from TRBV7-9 and TRBJ1-2; TRBD1 is a possible D gene (5 bases). The CDR3 sequence is 18 residues long. The V gene lost 4 bases and the J gene lost 4 bases, with 25 bases spanning the gap. Germline assignment: CDR1 SEHNR and CDR2 FQNEAQ (reference sequence). The CDR3 coding sequence is TGTGCCAGCAGCTCTCAAAGACTGGGGGAAGCGGCCCTCTATGGCTACACCTTC. Translation gives CASSSQRLGEAALYGYTF. Filled out from reference TRBV7-9 and TRBJ1-2, the complete variable domain reads DTGVSQNPRHKITKRGQNVTFRCDPISEHNRLYWYRQTLGQGPEFLTYFQNEAQLEKSRLLSDRFSAERPKGSFSTLEIQRTEQGDSAMYLCASSSQRLGEAALYGYTFGSGTRLTVV.

The chain is built from TRBV2 and TRBJ1-3, with D unresolved. CDR1 SNHLY and CDR2 FYNNEI come from the germline V gene. The CDR3 has 16 residues. Trimming took 0 bases from V and 0 from J, leaving 9 bases between them. CDR3 in amino acids: CASSEAQLSSGNTIYF. In nucleotides, the CDR3 is TGTGCCAGCAGTGAAGCGCAGCTCAGCTCTGGAAACACCATATATTTT.

This clonotype was detected once. V usage is TRBV19 and J usage is TRBJ1-2; 7 bases agree with TRBD1. The V and J ends lost 7 bases and 8 bases, in that order; junction bases with no gene match: 7. This CDR3 comprises 12 residues. In germline, CDR1 is LNHDA, CDR2 SQIVND (reference sequence). The CDR3 DNA follows: TGTGCCAGTAAGAACAGGGGAAAGGGCTACACCTTC. As protein: CASKNRGKGYTF.

This clonotype appeared a few times. The chain couples TRBV7-2 to TRBJ1-1; D call uncertain. This CDR3 has 12 residues. CDR1 and CDR2 (germline): SGHTA, FQGNSA. The ends were cut back, 1 base at V and 7 bases at J, with 7 bases in the middle. The CDR3 region is CASSLVGREAFF. CDR3 DNA: TGTGCCAGCAGCTTAGTAGGCCGTGAAGCTTTCTTT.

The DNA for the CDR3 is TGTGCCAGCATCTCTCAGGGTCTTGGCGAGCAGTACTTC. Translated: CASISQGLGEQYF. The chain employs TRBV11-2 and TRBJ2-7; possible D gene TRBD1, 5 bases. This CDR3 contains 13 residues. CDR1 and CDR2 from the germline V gene are SGHAT and FQNNGV. The V gene lost 7 bases and the J gene lost 6 bases, with 16 bases spanning the gap.

This clonotype was seen a single time. This chain links TRBV7-2 with TRBJ2-3; D might be TRBD2 (6 bases). With 3 bases removed from V and 5 bases from J, the gap between germline ends came to 18 bases. Germline CDR1 and CDR2: SGHTA and FQGNSA. CDR3 length equals 16 residues. CDR3 amino acids: CASSLGVGGMIDTQYF. The CDR3, as DNA: TGTGCCAGCAGCTTGGGGGTTGGCGGGATGATAGATACGCAGTATTTT.

This clonotype was counted only a few times. The J gene is TRBJ1-6, the V gene TRBV12-3 or TRBV12-4; D not certain. This CDR3 comprises 14 residues. V was shortened by 4 bases and J by 10 bases, with 14 bases between the two germline ends. CDR3 loop: CASSSTGLESPLHF. CDR3 DNA: TGTGCCAGCAGTTCTACGGGCCTGGAGTCACCCCTCCACTTT.

This clonotype came up many times. J is TRBJ2-5 and V is TRBV24-1, with D hard to call. This CDR3 has 13 residues. Per germline, CDR1 KGHDR and CDR2 SFDVKD. Trimming removed 0 bases at V and 1 base at J, with 2 bases between. Written as DNA, the CDR3 is TGTGCCACCAGTGATTTGTTCCAAGAGACCCAGTACTTC. As protein: CATSDLFQETQYF.

This clonotype appeared once. The chain carries TRBV2 and TRBJ1-1, with 11 bases aligning to TRBD1. The CDR3 runs to 15 residues. V was pared by 1 base and J by 5 bases, with 3 bases of the junction left unmatched. Germline V lookup: CDR1 SNHLY, CDR2 FYNNEI. The CDR3 reads CASSEGTGGGTEAFF. The CDR3 DNA reads as TGTGCCAGCAGTGAAGGGACAGGGGGCGGGACTGAAGCTTTCTTT.